Included here is one T cell receptor beta chain sequence, with context. Produced via immunoSEQ multiplex PCR; TCRdb's table is partial and in-frame only. The data show about 28,000 clones, with about 90% seen just once and less than 3% held by the top ten. The source of the sample is a study of blood T cell repertoires in COVID-19. The TCR sequence derives from a human donor in a cohort sampled during active COVID-19. The specimen was peripheral blood.

DNA for the CDR3: TGTGCCAGCAGTTACGGAGCTACCTTCTCTGGAAACACCATATATTTT. Its translation is CASSYGATFSGNTIYF. The genes are TRBV6-5 and TRBJ1-3; no definite D call. The germline gives CDR1 MNHEY, CDR2 SVGAGI. The length of the CDR3 is 16 residues. The V and J ends lost 2 bases and 0 bases respectively, with 11 bases between them.